This T cell receptor beta chain is from a study of blood T cells in healthy people across ages (dated by TCRdb to the mid-2010s). For the wider study: In model experiments, template switching captured about one uniquely barcoded TCR beta cDNA molecule for every two T cells. The study analyzed two additional independent replicas of 1 million unique cDNA reads from the same blood draw for two donors, one aged 18 to 29 and one aged 80 or older. Using deep sequencing normalized with unique cDNA molecular identifiers, the study measured how TCR beta repertoire diversity changes with age. Donors were grouped into four age groups: young (average roughly 16 years), middle-aged (over 35), aged (around 60) and long-lived (around 80).

The receptor library was made with 5' RACE. The run used an Illumina HiSeq 2500. A second PCR of about 7 to 12 cycles was run with a J-beta primer mix and a sample-barcoded 5' primer. Each TCR beta cDNA molecule received a unique molecular identifier from a template-switch 5' adaptor carrying 12 random nucleotides. Each sample yielded at least 2.5 million CDR3-containing paired-end reads. The Mint cDNA synthesis kit, primed by a TRBC-specific oligonucleotide, was used to synthesize first-strand cDNA from all RNA. Following uracil-DNA glycosylase treatment, all cDNA underwent a first 18-cycle PCR with the universal primers M1SS and BC2_uni_R. From the authors' description of their analysis: For normalization, 1 million high-quality reads, each with a distinct molecular identifier, were randomly selected from each sample. Instead of being binned into consensus sequences, reads with shared molecular identifiers were discarded. MiTCR, run with a Q25 quality threshold and the strictest error-elimination algorithm, handled CDR3 identification, clonotype clustering and error correction. Lower-bound total TCR beta diversity was estimated with a nonparametric unseen species model using Euler transformation. The public reads were reprocessed in TCRdb via fastp at Q25 and MiXCR, keeping in-frame beta chains. A single entry per CDR3 protein holds the most common genes and DNA from its merged rows. The V and J calls reflect TCRdb's pipeline rather than the authors' work. This sample has more than 1,000,000 distinct CDR3 sequences in its table, and 25% of those were observed once. In total, the top ten clones hold around 0.75% of the sample.

CDR1 and CDR2 (SGHDN, FVKESK) derive from the germline V gene. V is shortened by 2 bases, J by 2 bases, and the region joining them spans 11 bases. The CDR3, from cysteine to phenylalanine, totals 15 residues. The retained sequence is limited to the CDR3, 45 bases, with the frame set at the first base. The roughly 39 donors, aged about 6 to 100 years, were systemically healthy Caucasian individuals from Russia. Each donor gave about 10 milliliters of peripheral blood, drawn into EDTA-treated Vacutainer tubes. Ficoll-Paque density-gradient centrifugation was used to isolate PBMCs, with at least 6.5 million per sample. Trizol reagent was used to extract total RNA from PBMCs, with at least 6 micrograms per sample. For every donor, flow cytometry on a PBMC aliquot measured the percentage of naive CD45RAhigh/CD27high T cells. Overall study outcomes, separate from this receptor: There was a strong correlation between observed TCR beta diversity and the percentage of naive T cells measured by flow cytometry. Donor CMV infection status was unknown, potentially confounding age-related changes in expanded clonotypes. Compared with the aged group, the long-lived group had more naive CD4+ T cells, fewer expanded clones and increased TCR diversity, a pattern suggesting age selection. Conclusive comparison of naive and antigen-experienced compartments was prevented by the profiling of bulk unsorted PBMCs. As age increased, observed TCR beta diversity per million T cells dropped in a roughly linear way, and a significant reduction was already evident by age 40. Estimates of total diversity based on one million sequenced T cells were considered lower bounds and underestimates.

This clonotype appeared a few times. Its binding antigen is unknown. No much larger clone is present one base from it, and per-base qualities are unavailable. The same data also contributed to another study, on T cells of mothers and their children. That second report states: Donors were nine systemically healthy Caucasian individuals: three mothers and their six children. cDNA synthesis used all of the extracted RNA, with approximately 1.4 ug of RNA in each 15 ul reaction. In the second PCR, the M1S primer introduced both the sample barcodes and 2-4 random nucleotides. More than 8 million TCR beta CDR3 reads were obtained from each mother, and some 3.2 million reads were obtained from each child. Thymic selection similarly shapes TCR recombination output in related and unrelated pairs, with minor effect from inherited differences. Normalized repertoire overlap in related mother-child pairs was always slightly higher than in unrelated mother-child pairs, but the difference was never significant. With a sensitivity of 90 to 100 clones per million clonotypes, no persistent microchimeric T cell clones were detected. Deep NGS was used in the study to compare the TCR beta repertoires of mothers and children and to look for features that separate related mother-child pairs from unrelated individuals. The mean age was roughly 36 +/- 4 years for the mothers and roughly 11 +/- 4 years for the children. After adapters were ligated using NEBNext reagents, the libraries underwent 100+100 nt paired-end sequencing on an Illumina HiSeq 2000. To prevent cross-contamination, the mother and child libraries were prepared a month apart and were sequenced in separate runs. Between about 500,000 and 2,100,000 distinct TCR beta clonotypes were identified per donor. Naive TCR beta clonotypes were estimated from low-frequency clonotypes matched to each donor's FACS-determined naive share, without sorting.

Source material: blood. The chain employs TRBV14 and TRBJ2-3, and perhaps TRBD2 as D gene, on 5 matching bases. This receptor was obtained from a girl aged 2 to 10 in good health. The nucleotide sequence is given as TGTGCCAGCAGCCAACTAGCCTCCTACACAGATACGCAGTATTTT. This translates into CASSQLASYTDTQYF. Reference TRBV14 and TRBJ2-3 proteins supply the regions before and after the CDR3; the full variable domain is: EAGVTQFPSHSVIEKGQTVTLRCDPISGHDNLYWYRRVMGKEIKFLLHFVKESKQDESGMPNNRFLAERTGGTYSTLKVQPAELEDSGVYFCASSQLASYTDTQYFGPGTRLTVL.